The T cell receptor (beta chain) under discussion was sequenced for a study of cytomegalovirus exposure and HLA in healthy donors. General study findings and limits: It was 150 to 200 TCR beta chains that were listed as cytomegalovirus-associated. Rare sequences made up most TCRs, while some public TCRs were found in many donors.

Unrecorded immune exposure was likely among donors, who were nominally healthy when sampled. The PCR ran on 60 Vbeta and 13 Jbeta primers. Assay: immunoSEQ multiplex PCR; the TCRdb copy retains only in-frame clones and omits some. The sample has tens of thousands of clones; roughly two thirds are singletons. Concerning this clone: The target antigen is unknown.

Losses at the gene ends were 4 bases for V and 0 bases for J; bases not matched to a gene: 8. The CDR3 has 19 residues. What was sequenced was PBMCs. This clonotype was sampled from a male donor in good health and CMV-seropositive. The chain recombines TRBV5-3 with TRBJ2-1, with 15 positions matching TRBD2. TRBV5-3 carries the ORF label, with uncertain function. The CDR3 DNA reads TGTGCCAGAAGCGTCCCTGGGACTAGCGGGAGGTGCTCCTACAATGAGCAGTTCTTC. Translated, it gives CARSVPGTSGRCSYNEQFF.